One and the same sample provided the 17 T cell receptor beta chains below, sequenced in a study of metastatic and nonmetastatic thyroid tumors (dated by TCRdb to the early 2020s). No patient had received any treatment before thyroid surgery. The method behind the library was PCR. Reads for this sample came from an Illumina HiSeq 4000. TCRdb's own reprocessing of the public reads used fastp at Q25 and MiXCR and kept productive beta chains. Present in this sample are roughly 6,600 clones, about 33% of which were seen just once. In total, the top ten clones hold roughly 13% of the sample. The specimen sequenced was adjacent normal tissue. The receptors were gathered from a female donor with papillary thyroid cancer or a benign thyroid nodule (not recorded which). Some clones in this sample may be carry-over from other donors' samples.

This clone was seen only a few times. The chain combines TRBV5-1 with TRBJ2-5; TRBD2 agrees at 12 bases. The CDR3 runs 15 residues. V was clipped by 0 bases and J by 5 bases; unmatched bases: 2. Germline CDR1 reads SGHRS; CDR2 reads YFSETQ. The CDR3 protein is CASSLGTSGMETQYF. The CDR3 DNA is TGCGCCAGCAGCTTGGGGACTAGCGGGATGGAGACCCAGTACTTC.

This clone counts as medium-sized. The chain is built from TRBV6-5 and TRBJ2-5; the D gene is possibly TRBD1 (6 bases). The CDR3 runs 18 residues. V dropped 0 bases and J dropped 5 bases, with 22 bases sitting between them. The germline gives CDR1 MNHEY, CDR2 SVGAGI. This CDR3 reads CASSYSGFDEYQGETQYF. As DNA, the CDR3 is TGTGCCAGCAGTTACTCCGGATTCGACGAGTACCAGGGGGAGACCCAGTACTTC.

The rearrangement joins TRBV12-3 or TRBV12-4 to TRBJ2-3; D unclear. This CDR3 contains 14 residues. Trimming cost V 3 bases and J 0 bases, with 7 bases left between them. The CDR3 spells CASSLGSSTDTQYF. As DNA, the CDR3 is TGTGCCAGCAGTTTGGGCAGCAGCACAGATACGCAGTATTTT.

J is TRBJ1-5 and V is TRBV19, with 7 nucleotides matching TRBD1. The trim removed 6 bases at V and 7 bases at J, leaving 9 bases unmatched. From germline, CDR1 is LNHDA and CDR2 SQIVND (reference sequence). CDR3 size: 14 residues. The CDR3 reads CASRREGGSQPQHF. CDR3 coding DNA: TGTGCCAGTAGGAGAGAAGGGGGCTCACAGCCCCAGCATTTT.

The V gene is TRBV30, the J gene TRBJ2-3, with D perhaps TRBD2 (5 bases). Germline V gene sequence: CDR1 GTSNPN, CDR2 SVGIG (reference sequence). V gave up 5 bases and J gave up 3 bases, with 18 bases separating them. This CDR3 comprises 15 residues. The CDR3 bases are TGTGCCTGGGGCGGAGGAGTGCACCAAACAGATACGCAGTATTTT. It translates to CAWGGGVHQTDTQYF.

J is TRBJ2-7 and V is TRBV20-1; 10 bases line up with TRBD1. The CDR3 is 13 amino acids. Germline V CDR1 and CDR2: DFQATT, SNEGSKA (reference sequence). V lost 6 bases, J lost 4 bases, and 6 bases stayed unmatched. CDR3 sequence reads: CSAGTGAEYEQYF. The CDR3 DNA is TGCAGTGCCGGGACAGGGGCTGAGTACGAGCAGTACTTC.

This chain joins TRBV6-1 and TRBJ1-3; D is possibly TRBD1 (6 bases). Germline V CDR1 and CDR2: MNHNS, SASEGT. Trimming removed 8 bases at V and 2 bases at J, with 7 bases between. The CDR3 is 12 residues long. CDR3 in DNA: TGTGCCAGCCGGACAGCTGGAAACACCATATATTTT. The encoded protein is CASRTAGNTIYF.

This clone was counted only a few times. J is TRBJ1-6 and V is TRBV27; D remains ambiguous. There are 15 residues in the CDR3. Germline lookup yields CDR1 MNHEY and CDR2 SMNVEV (reference sequence). Trimming took 7 bases from V and 0 from J, leaving 10 bases between them. DNA for the CDR3: TGTGCCAGCACCCTCCTGAGCTCCTATAATTCACCCCTCCACTTT. Protein product: CASTLLSSYNSPLHF.

The V and J genes are TRBV2 and TRBJ2-1; TRBD2 might be the D (6 bases). CDR1 and CDR2 (germline): SNHLY, FYNNEI. Trimming removed 6 bases from V and 3 bases from J, with 12 bases in between. The CDR3 covers 14 residues. DNA for the CDR3: TGTGCCAGCAGAGAGAGCGGGCACTACAATGAGCAGTTCTTC. This codes for CASRESGHYNEQFF.

The chain uses TRBV6-2 or TRBV6-3 and TRBJ2-2; D gene uncertain. With 3 bases removed from V and 1 base from J, the gap between germline ends came to 24 bases. The germline CDR1 and CDR2 sequences are MNHEY and SVGEGT. This CDR3 region has 20 residues. For the CDR3, the DNA is TGTGCCAGCAGTTATCCCAGACTTACACCAGGACGGCTGAACACCGGGGAGCTGTTTTTT. Its protein product is CASSYPRLTPGRLNTGELFF.

Relative to its sample, this clone is large. The gene calls are TRBV19 and TRBJ2-3; the D is unclear. The CDR3 totals 15 residues. Per germline, CDR1 LNHDA and CDR2 SQIVND (reference sequence). Trimming cost V 5 bases and J 5 bases, with 17 bases left between them. This CDR3 reads CASSARPNPGDTQYF. DNA of the CDR3: TGTGCCAGTAGTGCCAGACCCAACCCCGGAGATACGCAGTATTTT.

This clone was seen a single time. Likely a read error: the CDR3 ends without its conserved phenylalanine or tryptophan. The chain combines TRBV6-5 with TRBJ2-1; a weak D match, TRBD2 (6 bases). Trimming left V 2 bases short and J 9 bases short, with 17 bases between. The CDR3 totals 15 residues. Germline V gives CDR1 MNHEY, CDR2 SVGAGI. CDR3 residues: CASSYPGTGNIEQFV. CDR3 DNA: TGTGCCAGCAGTTACCCCGGGACTGGGAACATTGAGCAGTTCGTC.

V gene TRBV20-1 combines with J gene TRBJ2-7, with D perhaps matching TRBD2 (6 bases). The CDR3 loop spans 13 amino acids. V lost 6 bases, J lost 2 bases, and 14 bases lay in between. Germline lookup yields CDR1 DFQATT and CDR2 SNEGSKA (reference sequence). The CDR3 DNA sequence: TGCAGTGCCCAGATGGCGGGGACCTACGAGCAGTACTTC. Encoded protein: CSAQMAGTYEQYF.

This clone is deemed large. V gene TRBV7-9 combines with J gene TRBJ1-6; D is undetermined. The CDR3 is 16 residues long. Germline V lookup: CDR1 SEHNR, CDR2 FQNEAQ (reference sequence). V was clipped by 4 bases and J by 10 bases, with 20 bases between them. CDR3 bases: TGTGCCAGCAGCTCACCGAGGGTAAAGATTGGCTCACCCCTCCACTTT. Translation gives CASSSPRVKIGSPLHF.

By share, this clone counts as medium-sized. The DNA for the CDR3 is TGCGCCAGCAGCTTGGGAGGACAGGGTATAAAGGCCGGGGAGCTGTTTTTT. This codes for CASSLGGQGIKAGELFF. This chain uses TRBV5-1 with TRBJ2-2, with 8 nucleotides matching TRBD1. Per germline, CDR1 SGHRS and CDR2 YFSETQ. The CDR3 loop spans 17 amino acids. J gave up 6 bases and V 0 bases, and 10 bases lay outside the gene matches.

This clone was seen a handful of times. This chain links TRBV6-1 with TRBJ1-5, with a weak D call TRBD1 (5 bases). Trimming took 6 bases from V and 8 from J, leaving 20 bases between them. The CDR3 extends over 15 amino acids. The germline V gene encodes CDR1 MNHNS and CDR2 SASEGT. In DNA, the CDR3 is TGTGCCAGCAGGGAGGGCAGTTTAGGGGCAAAGCCCCAGCATTTT. The encoded protein is CASREGSLGAKPQHF.

This clone was detected a few times. The V and J genes are TRBV7-2 and TRBJ2-5; D is perhaps TRBD1 (6 bases). This CDR3 has 13 residues. Germline CDR1 SGHTA, CDR2 FQGNSA. V was pared by 2 bases and J by 3 bases, with 7 bases between. CDR3 protein: CASSLSGEETQYF. CDR3 nucleotides: TGTGCCAGCAGCTTATCAGGGGAAGAGACCCAGTACTTC.